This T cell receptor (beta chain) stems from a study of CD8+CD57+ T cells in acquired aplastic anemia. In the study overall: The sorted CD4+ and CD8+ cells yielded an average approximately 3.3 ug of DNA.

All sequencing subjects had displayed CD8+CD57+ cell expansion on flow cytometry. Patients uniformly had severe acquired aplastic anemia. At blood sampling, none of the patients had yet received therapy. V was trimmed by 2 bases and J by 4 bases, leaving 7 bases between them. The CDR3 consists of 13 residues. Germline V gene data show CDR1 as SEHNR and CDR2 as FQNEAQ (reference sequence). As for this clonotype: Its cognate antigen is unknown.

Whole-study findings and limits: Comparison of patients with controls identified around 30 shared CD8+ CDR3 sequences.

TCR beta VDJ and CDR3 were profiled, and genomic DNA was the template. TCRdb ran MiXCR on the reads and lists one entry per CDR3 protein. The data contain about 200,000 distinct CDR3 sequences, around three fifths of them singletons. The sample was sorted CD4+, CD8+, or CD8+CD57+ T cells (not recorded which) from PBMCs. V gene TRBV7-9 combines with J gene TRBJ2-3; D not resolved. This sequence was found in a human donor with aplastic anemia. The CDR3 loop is CASSLRFADTQYF. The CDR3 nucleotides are TGTGCCAGCAGCTTACGGTTCGCAGATACGCAGTATTTT.